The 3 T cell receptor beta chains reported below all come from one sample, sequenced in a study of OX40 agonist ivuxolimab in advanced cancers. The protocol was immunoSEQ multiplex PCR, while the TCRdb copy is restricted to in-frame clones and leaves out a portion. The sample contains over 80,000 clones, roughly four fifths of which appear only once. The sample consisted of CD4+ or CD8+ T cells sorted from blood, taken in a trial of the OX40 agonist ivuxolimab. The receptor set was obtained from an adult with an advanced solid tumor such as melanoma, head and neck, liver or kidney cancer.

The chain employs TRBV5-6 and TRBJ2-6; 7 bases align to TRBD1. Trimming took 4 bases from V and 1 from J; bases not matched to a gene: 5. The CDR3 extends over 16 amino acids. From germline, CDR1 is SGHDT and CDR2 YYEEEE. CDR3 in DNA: TGTGCCAGCAGCGTCCAGACAGGGTCTGGGGCCAACGTCCTGACTTTC. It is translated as CASSVQTGSGANVLTF.

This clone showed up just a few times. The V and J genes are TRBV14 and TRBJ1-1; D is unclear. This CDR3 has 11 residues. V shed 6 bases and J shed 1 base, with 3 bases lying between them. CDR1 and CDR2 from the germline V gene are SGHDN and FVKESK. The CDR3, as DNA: TGTGCCAGCAGGGCGAACACTGAAGCTTTCTTT. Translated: CASRANTEAFF. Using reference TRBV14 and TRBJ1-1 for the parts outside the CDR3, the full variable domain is EAGVTQFPSHSVIEKGQTVTLRCDPISGHDNLYWYRRVMGKEIKFLLHFVKESKQDESGMPNNRFLAERTGGTYSTLKVQPAELEDSGVYFCASRANTEAFFGQGTRLTVV.

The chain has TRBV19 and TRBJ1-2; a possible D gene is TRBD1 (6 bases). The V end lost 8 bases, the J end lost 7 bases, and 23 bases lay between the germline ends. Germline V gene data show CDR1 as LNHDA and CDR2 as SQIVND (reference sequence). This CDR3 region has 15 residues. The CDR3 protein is CASEDNIRGASGYTF. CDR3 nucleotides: TGTGCCAGTGAAGATAACATCAGGGGAGCCTCTGGCTACACCTTC.